Listed below are T cell receptor beta chains from one sample, sequenced in a study of blood T cells in healthy people across ages. MiXCR, run by TCRdb on the 5' RACE reads, gives a single entry per CDR3 protein. The repertoire includes about a million distinct CDR3 sequences, roughly 47% of them detected once, and 20% to 25% sits in the top ten. Sequenced material: blood. These receptors were collected from a woman aged 60-70 years in good health. The CDR3 runs from the conserved cysteine through the conserved F or W. The order of the fields is D gene, clone size, J gene, V gene, CDR3 length, CDR3 DNA, CDR3 protein. The D gene is left open where the match is weak. Expanded clones are given a class, and other clones once, few, many or no size at all.

TRBD1 few TRBJ1-2 TRBV4-3 16 TGCGCCAGCAGCCAAGATGGGACAGGAGGTGTCTATGGCTACACCTTC CASSQDGTGGVYGYTF
. . TRBJ2-5 TRBV5-1 13 TGCGCTCCGGGCCTCACATCGTTCGAGACCCAGTACTTC CAPGLTSFETQYF
. . TRBJ2-5 TRBV2 16 TGTGCCAGCAGTGAAATGGAAGGGGGACTTGAAGAGACCCAGTACTTC CASSEMEGGLEETQYF
. . TRBJ2-1 TRBV12-3/TRBV12-4 13 TGTGCCAGCAGCGAGGAGACCCCCGATGAGCAGTTCTTC CASSEETPDEQFF
. few TRBJ2-7 TRBV6-5 14 TGTGCCAGCAGTTCTACGCGGGGGCCCTACGAGCAGTACTTC CASSSTRGPYEQYF
TRBD1 few TRBJ1-1 TRBV6-6 13 TGTGCCAGCAGCCCTGCCAGGGGGACTGAAGCTTTCTTT CASSPARGTEAFF
. . TRBJ2-7 TRBV6-2/TRBV6-3 14 TGTGCCAGCAGCAGGGAGCTAACAGGGACCGAGCAGTACTTC CASSRELTGTEQYF
TRBD2 few TRBJ2-3 TRBV4-1 17 TGCGCCAGCAGCCCCCTCCCTAGCGGAGGACCTACGGATACGCAGTATTTT CASSPLPSGGPTDTQYF
. . TRBJ2-7 TRBV30 13 TGTGCGTTAAGAAGGGGGGCTCCCTACGAGCAGTACTTC CALRRGAPYEQYF
. few TRBJ2-5 TRBV7-2 16 TGTGCCAGCAGCTTAGCTCTGGTTCTGGGGGGAGAGACCCAGTACTTC CASSLALVLGGETQYF
TRBD1 . TRBJ2-7 TRBV29-1 13 TGCAGCGTTGCCGGACAGGGGGCCTACGAGCAGTACTTC CSVAGQGAYEQYF
. . TRBJ2-3 TRBV24-1 13 TGTGCCACCAGTGCTCACGCCACAGATACGCAGTATTTT CATSAHATDTQYF
. . TRBJ2-7 TRBV20-1 13 TGCAGTGCTAGAAGCCTAGGGGTTTACGAGCAGTACTTC CSARSLGVYEQYF
TRBD2 . TRBJ2-3 TRBV12-3/TRBV12-4 15 TGTGCCAGCTTAAGTAGCGGGAGGACCACAGATACGCAGTATTTT CASLSSGRTTDTQYF
. few TRBJ2-3 TRBV29-1 14 TGCAGCGTTGGGGTTGGCAGTGTTACAGATACGCAGTATTTT CSVGVGSVTDTQYF
TRBD2 . TRBJ2-7 TRBV6-6 13 TGTGCCAGCAGCGGGACTAGCGGGAACGAGCAGTACTTC CASSGTSGNEQYF
TRBD2 few TRBJ2-1 TRBV5-5 15 TGTGCCAGCAGCCGAGCGGGAGGACTCATCAATGAGCAGTTCTTC CASSRAGGLINEQFF
TRBD1 . TRBJ2-1 TRBV11-3 16 TGTGCCAGCAGCACTCAGGGACAGGGGAGCCTCTATGAGCAGTTCTTC CASSTQGQGSLYEQFF
TRBD2 few TRBJ2-1 TRBV27 16 TGTGCCAGCAGTTTGTACTCGGGACTAGCGTACAATGAGCAGTTCTTC CASSLYSGLAYNEQFF
. few TRBJ2-4 TRBV21-1 19 TGTGCCAGCAGCTTTTCGGGGGGGGACGAGCGACCAGCCAAAAACATTCAGTACTTC CASSFSGGDERPAKNIQYF
. . TRBJ2-7 TRBV5-1 15 TGCGCCAGCAGCTTGGGGGGGGACAGAAACTACGAGCAGTACTTC CASSLGGDRNYEQYF
TRBD2 . TRBJ2-5 TRBV12-3/TRBV12-4 17 TGTGCCAGCAGTTTAGGGACTAGCGGGAGGCTTAAGGAGACCCAGTACTTC CASSLGTSGRLKETQYF
TRBD2 once TRBJ2-7 TRBV7-3 15 TGTGCCAGCAGCTTAGCTGCGGGAGGAATCTACGAGCAGTACTTC CASSLAAGGIYEQYF
. . TRBJ2-1 TRBV7-2 16 TGTGCCAGCAGCCCTCGGACCCGATTATTTTACAATGAGCAGTTCTTC CASSPRTRLFYNEQFF
TRBD1 . TRBJ2-5 TRBV29-1 13 TGCAGCGTCAGGACAGGGTGGCAAGAGACCCAGTACTTC CSVRTGWQETQYF
. . TRBJ2-5 TRBV18 13 TGTGCCAGCTCACCACCGCTTTTAGAGACCCAGTACTTC CASSPPLLETQYF
. . TRBJ2-3 TRBV4-1 18 TGCGCCAGCAGCCAAGATTCCTTGGACGACTATAGCACAGATACGCAGTATTTT CASSQDSLDDYSTDTQYF